This T cell receptor beta chain was recorded in a study of regulatory T cells in long-lasting Graves disease. Germline values: CDR1 SNHLY, CDR2 FYNNEI. This CDR3 is built from 17 residues. V shed 3 bases and J 0 bases; nucleotides not matched to a gene: 6. According to the study, TCR beta libraries were built with iRepertoire HTBI primers and CDR3-region Arm-PCR. TCRdb re-called the multiplex PCR reads through MiXCR, storing one row per CDR3 protein. The table records around 300,000 distinct CDR3 sequences, around a fifth of them present only once. Time point noted: persistent/refractory GD, antithyroid drugs over 5 years with positive TRAb. With RNA extracted from PBMCs as input, the TCR library was made.

The material was peripheral blood mononuclear cells (PBMCs), obtained when the disease was refractory, from a patient treated with antithyroid drugs. J is TRBJ1-4 and V is TRBV2; 8 nucleotides align to TRBD1. The TCR comes from a female donor with Graves disease. The CDR3 sequence: CASSEGDRPATNEKLFF. In DNA, the CDR3 is TGTGCCAGCAGTGAGGGGGACAGGCCAGCAACTAATGAAAAACTGTTTTTT.